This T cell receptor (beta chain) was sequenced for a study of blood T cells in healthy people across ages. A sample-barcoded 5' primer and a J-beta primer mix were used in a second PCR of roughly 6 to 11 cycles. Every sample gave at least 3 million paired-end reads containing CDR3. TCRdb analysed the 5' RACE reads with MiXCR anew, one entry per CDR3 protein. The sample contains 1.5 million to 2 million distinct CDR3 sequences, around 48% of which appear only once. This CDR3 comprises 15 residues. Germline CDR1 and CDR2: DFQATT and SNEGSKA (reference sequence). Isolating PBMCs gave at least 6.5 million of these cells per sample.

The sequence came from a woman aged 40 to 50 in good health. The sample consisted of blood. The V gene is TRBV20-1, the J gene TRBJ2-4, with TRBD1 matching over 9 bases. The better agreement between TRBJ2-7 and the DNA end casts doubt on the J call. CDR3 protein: CSARSLDRGVDEQYF. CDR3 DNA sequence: TGCAGTGCTAGATCTCTGGACAGGGGAGTCGACGAGCAGTACTTC.